Presented here are 2 T cell receptor beta chains from one specimen sequenced in a study of cytomegalovirus exposure and HLA in healthy donors. TCRdb's copy holds only in-frame clones and misses some; the assay was immunoSEQ multiplex PCR. The sample yields some 140,000 clones, 86% seen once. The sequencing input was PBMCs. The source of these receptors is a man younger than 30 in good health and CMV-seropositive.

This clone was counted once. This chain uses TRBV5-1 with TRBJ2-7, with D unclear. The CDR3 has 13 residues. Deletions cut 6 bases from V and 1 base from J, with 11 bases between. The germline V gene has CDR1 SGHRS and CDR2 YFSETQ. CDR3 bases: TGCGCCAGCAATGTGGCCGATTCCTACGAGCAGTACTTC. It is translated as CASNVADSYEQYF.

V gene TRBV11-2 combines with J gene TRBJ1-2; 8 bases are a match to TRBD1. CDR1 is SGHAT, CDR2 FQNNGV, per germline. This CDR3 has 13 amino acids. V shed 8 bases and J 4 bases; nucleotides not matched to a gene: 6. The CDR3 here is CASRGQDSYGYTF. In DNA, the CDR3 is TGTGCCAGCCGGGGACAGGACTCCTATGGCTACACCTTC.